One sample yielded the 11 T cell receptor beta chains listed below, sequenced in a study of Graves' ophthalmopathy and Graves' hyperthyroidism. Amplification of TCR beta CDR3 regions used RNA transcripts. First-round RT-PCR with HTBI primers preceded a second-round multiplex PCR. TCRdb called the multiplex PCR reads again in MiXCR, with one record for every CDR3 protein. The sample yields 500,000 to 700,000 distinct CDR3 sequences, about 40% seen once. Material for sequencing was peripheral blood or thyroid tissue (not recorded which). The receptors here all came from an adult man with Graves' hyperthyroidism.

About this clonotype: One base away lies a much larger clone, so this may be a sequencing read error. V and J are TRBV6-6 and TRBJ2-5; no clear D gene. V gave up 8 bases and J gave up 1 base, with 5 bases separating them. The CDR3 has 11 amino acids. Germline values: CDR1 MNHNY, CDR2 SVGAGI (reference sequence). CDR3 DNA sequence: TGTGCCAGCTGGCGCCAAGAGACCCAGTACTTC. This gives the protein CASWRQETQYF.

The V gene is TRBV25-1, the J gene TRBJ1-1; D not resolved. Germline V CDR1 and CDR2: MGHDK, SYGVNS. V lost 3 bases and J 4 bases, leaving 9 bases between the germline ends. CDR3 length: 13 residues. The CDR3 coding sequence is TGTGCCAGCAGTGATTGGGCTTTCACTGAAGCTTTCTTT. It encodes CASSDWAFTEAFF.

This clonotype was found many times. This chain links TRBV10-3 with TRBJ1-4; D not resolved. V dropped 5 bases and J dropped 4 bases, with 8 bases sitting between them. This CDR3 has 13 residues. The germline CDR1 and CDR2 sequences are ENHRY and SYGVKD. The CDR3 bases are TGTGCCATCAGTCAGGACGGTAATGAAAAACTGTTTTTT. Translating gives CAISQDGNEKLFF.

This clonotype was picked up one time. The genes are TRBV29-1 and TRBJ1-1, with D hard to call. CDR3 length: 14 residues. V was shortened by 5 bases and J by 0 bases, with 13 bases between the two germline ends. The germline gives CDR1 SQVTM, CDR2 ANQGSEA. The CDR3 spells CSVWSVDLNTEAFF. For the CDR3, the DNA is TGCAGCGTTTGGTCTGTTGATTTGAACACTGAAGCTTTCTTT.

This clonotype was counted at least ten times. The rearrangement links TRBV9 to TRBJ2-5; D call uncertain. Germline CDR1 and CDR2: SGDLS and YYNGEE. The CDR3 is made up of 14 amino acids. Trimming took 0 bases from V and 5 from J, leaving 11 bases between them. CDR3 loop: CASSVGLDLETQYF. In nucleotides, the CDR3 is TGTGCCAGCAGCGTAGGTCTAGACTTGGAGACCCAGTACTTC. Full variable domain (remainder filled in from reference TRBV9 and TRBJ2-5): DSGVTQTPKHLITATGQRVTLRCSPRSGDLSVYWYQQSLDQGLQFLIQYYNGEERAKGNILERFSAQQFPDLHSELNLSSLELGDSALYFCASSVGLDLETQYFGPGTRLLVL.

The V call is TRBV15, the J call TRBJ2-7, with D possibly TRBD1 on 6 matching bases. Trimming stripped 0 bases from V and 6 bases from J, with 15 bases between. Per germline, CDR1 LNHNV and CDR2 YYDKDF (reference sequence). The CDR3 spans 15 residues. In DNA, the CDR3 is TGTGCCACCAGCAGAGATCTCGGGTGGGGGCTCGAGCAGTACTTC. This sequence encodes CATSRDLGWGLEQYF.

This clonotype was seen only a few times. This chain connects TRBV5-1 to TRBJ2-2, with 7 bases fitting TRBD1. Germline V gives CDR1 SGHRS, CDR2 YFSETQ. This CDR3 is 16 amino acids long. J was trimmed by 0 bases and V by 3 bases; bases with no gene match: 5. This CDR3 reads CASSSTGFSNTGELFF. As DNA, the CDR3 is TGCGCCAGCAGCTCGACAGGGTTCTCGAACACCGGGGAGCTGTTTTTT.

This clonotype occurred once. The chain employs TRBV2 and TRBJ2-7, with 8 bases identical to TRBD2. Germline CDR1 reads SNHLY; CDR2 reads FYNNEI. The CDR3 has 13 amino acids. J was trimmed by 6 bases and V by 6 bases; bases with no gene match: 7. The CDR3 nucleotides are TGTGCCAGCAGCACGGGAGGGCAGCGCGAGCAGTACTTC. It is translated as CASSTGGQREQYF.

This clonotype has a single count. This could be a read error, since a much larger clone is one nucleotide away. The chain employs TRBV7-9 and TRBJ1-1, with a tentative D call TRBD1 (6 bases). V was clipped by 6 bases and J by 1 base, with 12 bases between them. The CDR3 sequence is 14 residues long. The germline V gene has CDR1 SEHNR and CDR2 FQNEAQ (reference sequence). The CDR3 loop reads CASRSLDRNTEAFF. Here the CDR3 DNA reads TGTGCCAGCAGATCATTGGACAGGAACACTGAAGCTTTCTTT. Full variable domain (remainder filled in from reference TRBV7-9 and TRBJ1-1): DTGVSQNPRHKITKRGQNVTFRCDPISEHNRLYWYRQTLGQGPEFLTYFQNEAQLEKSRLLSDRFSAERPKGSFSTLEIQRTEQGDSAMYLCASRSLDRNTEAFFGQGTRLTVV.

Ten or more counts support this clonotype. The genes are TRBV24-1 and TRBJ1-2; unclear D gene. Trimming took 4 bases from V and 5 from J, leaving 4 bases between them. CDR1 is KGHDR and CDR2 is SFDVKD in the germline V gene. CDR3 length equals 11 residues. The CDR3 loop is CATSEGYGYTF. The CDR3 nucleotides are TGTGCCACCAGTGAAGGATATGGCTACACCTTC.

This clonotype has only one observation. Here the CDR3 reads CATSEPPGQGQETQYF. The CDR3 DNA is TGTGCCACCAGTGAACCCCCGGGACAGGGTCAAGAGACCCAGTACTTC. This chain uses TRBV24-1 with TRBJ2-5, with TRBD1 identical over 9 bases. This CDR3 has 16 residues. Germline loops: CDR1 KGHDR, CDR2 SFDVKD. Trimming cost V 4 bases and J 2 bases; bases outside gene matches: 7.